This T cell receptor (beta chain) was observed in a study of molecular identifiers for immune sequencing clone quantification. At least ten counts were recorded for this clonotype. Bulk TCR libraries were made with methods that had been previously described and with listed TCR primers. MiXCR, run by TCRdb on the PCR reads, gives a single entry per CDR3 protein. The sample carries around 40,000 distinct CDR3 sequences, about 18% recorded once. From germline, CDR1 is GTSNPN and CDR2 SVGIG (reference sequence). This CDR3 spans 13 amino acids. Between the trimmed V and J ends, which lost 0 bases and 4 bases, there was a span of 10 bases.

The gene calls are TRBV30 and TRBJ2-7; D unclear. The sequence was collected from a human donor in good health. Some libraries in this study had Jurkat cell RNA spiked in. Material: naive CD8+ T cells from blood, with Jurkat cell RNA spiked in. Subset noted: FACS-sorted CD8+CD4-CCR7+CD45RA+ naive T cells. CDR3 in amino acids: CAWSVSRLYEQYF. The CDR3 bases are TGTGCCTGGAGTGTATCCCGTTTGTACGAGCAGTACTTC.